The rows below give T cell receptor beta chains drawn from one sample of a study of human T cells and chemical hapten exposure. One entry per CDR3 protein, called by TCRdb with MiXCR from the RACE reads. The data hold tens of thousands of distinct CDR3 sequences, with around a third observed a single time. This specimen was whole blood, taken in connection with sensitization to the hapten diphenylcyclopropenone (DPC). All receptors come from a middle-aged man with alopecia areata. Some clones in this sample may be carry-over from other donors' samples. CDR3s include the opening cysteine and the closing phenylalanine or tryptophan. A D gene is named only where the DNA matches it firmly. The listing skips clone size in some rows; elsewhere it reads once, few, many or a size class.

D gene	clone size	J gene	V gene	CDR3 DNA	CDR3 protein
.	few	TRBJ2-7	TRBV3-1	TGTGCCAGCAGCCAACTGTACGAGCAGTACTTC	CASSQLYEQYF
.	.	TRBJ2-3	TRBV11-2	TGTGCCAGCAGCGGAGGGGGTCCGGGGAGGAGCACAGATACGCAGTATTTT	CASSGGGPGRSTDTQYF
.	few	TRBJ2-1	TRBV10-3	TGTGCCATCAGTGCAGGGTACTCCTACAATGAGCAGTTCTTC	CAISAGYSYNEQFF
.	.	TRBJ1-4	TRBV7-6	TGTGCCAGCAGCTTACTTGAACAGAATAATGAAAAACTGTTTTTT	CASSLLEQNNEKLFF
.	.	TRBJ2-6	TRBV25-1	TGTGCCAGCAGTGCCGTCTCTGGGGCCAACGTCCTGACTTTC	CASSAVSGANVLTF
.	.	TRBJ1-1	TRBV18	TGTGCCAGCTCACCTCTAGACGGGAACACTGAAGCTTTCTTT	CASSPLDGNTEAFF
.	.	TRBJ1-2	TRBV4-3	TGCGCCAGCAGCCAACAACAGGGATTGCAGGGCTACACCTTC	CASSQQQGLQGYTF
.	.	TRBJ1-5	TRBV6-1	TGTGCCAGCATACGCAGGGAAGGTCAGCCCCAGCATTTT	CASIRREGQPQHF
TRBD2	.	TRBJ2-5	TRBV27	TGTGCCAGCAGTCCCGGGACTAGCGTCTTCGGCGGATACCAAGAGACCCAGTACTTC	CASSPGTSVFGGYQETQYF
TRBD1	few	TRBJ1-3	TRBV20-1	TGCAGTGCCAACCCGGGTAGGGGGCGCGGAAACACCATATATTTT	CSANPGRGRGNTIYF
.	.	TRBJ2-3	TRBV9	TGTGCCAGCAGCGGGGACCTAGTGGCAGATACGCAGTATTTT	CASSGDLVADTQYF
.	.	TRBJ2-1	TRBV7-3	TGTGCCAGCAGCCTTGGACTACTCTCCTACAATGAGCAGTTCTTC	CASSLGLLSYNEQFF
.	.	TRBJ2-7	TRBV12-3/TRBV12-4	TGTGCCAGCAGTTTAGGACCGCCTGCCAGCAACTACGAGCAGTACTTC	CASSLGPPASNYEQYF
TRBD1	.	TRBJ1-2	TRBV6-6	TGTGCCAGCAGTAATGGACAGGGAAACTATGGCTACACCTTC	CASSNGQGNYGYTF
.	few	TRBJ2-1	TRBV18	TGTGCCAGCTCACCAGAAACAGGGCGCAATGAGCAGTTCTTC	CASSPETGRNEQFF
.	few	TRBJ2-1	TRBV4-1	TGCGCCAGCAGCCAACCCCCCCGGGATGAGCAGTTCTTC	CASSQPPRDEQFF
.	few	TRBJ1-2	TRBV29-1	.	CSGVGQGARKSF
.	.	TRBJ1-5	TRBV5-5	TGTGCCAGCAGCCCGGACGGGAGGGCTGCCACTTATAGCAATCAGCCCCAGCATTTT	CASSPDGRAATYSNQPQHF
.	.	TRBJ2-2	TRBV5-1	TGCGCCAGCAGCTTTGGAGGGAGGCGATACACCGGGGAGCTGTTTTTT	CASSFGGRRYTGELFF
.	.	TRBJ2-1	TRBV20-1	TGCAGTGCTGGGAATAGGACTGGGAGAAGCTCCTACAATGAGCAGTTCTTC	CSAGNRTGRSSYNEQFF
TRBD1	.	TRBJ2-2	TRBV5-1	TGCGCCAGCTTCCGGGACAGGGGGACCGGGGAGCTGTTTTTT	CASFRDRGTGELFF
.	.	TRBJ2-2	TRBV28	TGTGCCAGCAGTTTGCAAATAACGAACACCGGGGAGCTGTTTTTT	CASSLQITNTGELFF
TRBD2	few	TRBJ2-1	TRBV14	TGTGCCAGCAGCCGAGGACTAGCGGGGAATTCCTACAATGAGCAGTTCTTC	CASSRGLAGNSYNEQFF
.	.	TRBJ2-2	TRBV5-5	TGTGCCAGCAGCTTAAGACTTGTGTTGTCGGCCGCCGGGGAGCTGTTTTTT	CASSLRLVLSAAGELFF
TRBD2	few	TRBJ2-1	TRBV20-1	TGCAGTGCTAGAAAGTCCCCTAGCGGGAATGAGCAGTTCTTC	CSARKSPSGNEQFF
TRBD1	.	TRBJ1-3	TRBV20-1	TGCAGTGCTTGGGACAGGGGAGGAGGAAACACCATATATTTT	CSAWDRGGGNTIYF
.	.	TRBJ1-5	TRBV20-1	TGCAGTGCTACTTTGGGACTGGAGGGTCAGCCCCAGCATTTT	CSATLGLEGQPQHF
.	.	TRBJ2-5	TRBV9	TGTGCCAGCAGCGGAGCGGGTCTCCAAGAGACCCAGTACTTC	CASSGAGLQETQYF
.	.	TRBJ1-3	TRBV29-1	TGCAGCGTTAGTGAATCTGGAAACACCATATATTTT	CSVSESGNTIYF
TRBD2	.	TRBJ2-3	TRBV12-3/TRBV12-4	TGTGCCAGCAGTTTAGATGGGAGGGCTGGAGATACGCAGTATTTT	CASSLDGRAGDTQYF
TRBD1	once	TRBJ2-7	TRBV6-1	TGTGCCAGCAGACACCTGCTCCCCAGGACAGGCCTCTCCTACGAGCAGTACTTC	CASRHLLPRTGLSYEQYF
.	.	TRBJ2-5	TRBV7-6	TGTGCCAGCAGCTCCAGAAACGGCCTACAAGAGACCCAGTACTTC	CASSSRNGLQETQYF
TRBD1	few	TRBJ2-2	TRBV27	TGTGCCAGCAGTTTAGACGGGACAGGGTGGTCAGCCGGGGAGCTGTTTTTT	CASSLDGTGWSAGELFF
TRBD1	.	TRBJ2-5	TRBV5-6	TGTGCCAGCAGCCGGGGAGGACAGGGGACAAAGACCCAGTACTTC	CASSRGGQGTKTQYF
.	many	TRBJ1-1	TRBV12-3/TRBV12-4	TGTGCCAGCAGTTTACAAGGATTAAACACTGAAGCTTTCTTT	CASSLQGLNTEAFF
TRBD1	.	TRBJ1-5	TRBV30	TGTGCCTGGAGTGTGGGACAGGGCGGCAATCAGCCCCAGCATTTT	CAWSVGQGGNQPQHF
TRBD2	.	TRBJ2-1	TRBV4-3	TGCGCCAGCAGCCAATCCGGGACTAGCGGCAATGAGCAGTTCTTC	CASSQSGTSGNEQFF
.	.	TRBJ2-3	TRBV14	TGTGCCAGCAGCCAAGAGGGGCCGGCGCTGGATACGCAGTATTTT	CASSQEGPALDTQYF